This T cell receptor beta chain appears in the sequencing data of a study of CD8+ T cells in alopecia areata. Study-level findings and limits: Many expanded lesional clones persisted in scalp and blood during tofacitinib.

Treatment indicated: oral pan-JAK inhibitor, 5-10 mg twice daily. PBMCs served as the source from which CD4+ and CD8+ T cells were sorted. Germline CDR1 SQVTM, CDR2 ANQGSEA. The CDR3 totals 14 residues. Trimming stripped 4 bases from V and 6 bases from J, with 16 bases between. RNA extraction and reverse transcription yielded cDNA as sequencing template. Data came from immunoSEQ multiplex PCR; TCRdb stores just in-frame clones and leaves some out. The sample lists roughly 200,000 clones; about 48% were seen once. This clone was seen more than once but under ten times. As yet, its antigen is unknown. The specimen comprised CD8+ T cells sorted from blood, sampled at week 24, from a patient treated with tofacitinib. This receptor was identified in a human donor with alopecia areata. The chain links TRBV29-1 to TRBJ1-5, with TRBD1 as a possible D gene (6 bases). The CDR3 sequence is CSVALGGAGQPQHF. The CDR3 nucleotides read TGCAGCGTTGCATTGGGGGGCGCGGGTCAGCCCCAGCATTTT.